This TCR beta chain was profiled in a study of shared clonotypes between healthy human individuals. Regarding the study as a whole: The diversity represented, both genetic and in exposure history, was limited by few donors. The study found roughly 5% of naive CD4 clonotypes shared across several donors.

Replicate PCRs run on sorted subsets employed approximately 0.2 ug DNA, about 27,000 T cell genomes. In the original processing: ImmunoSEQ supplied junction-only sequences lacking quality scores, so filtering was different. Measured with immunoSEQ multiplex PCR; TCRdb has only the in-frame clones, and not every one. V and J calls and clone size are those listed in that table; D and trimming were worked out from the DNA. The table has about 2.4 million clones, approximately 93% seen once. Worth noting for this clone: The antigen is unknown.

V lost 3 bases to trimming and J lost 6 bases; unmatched junction nucleotides: 5. Germline lookup yields CDR1 MNHNS and CDR2 SASEGT. CDR3 length equals 14 residues. Material: naive CD4+ T cells from PBMCs. Subset noted: CD45RA+ positively selected. This rearrangement joins TRBV6-1 to TRBJ1-3; 7 bases line up with TRBD1. This receptor was obtained from a man younger than 35 in good health. Some clones in this sample may be carry-over from other donors' samples. The chain's CDR3 is CASSDRDRINTIYF. CDR3 bases: TGTGCCAGCAGTGATCGGGACAGAATAAACACCATATATTTT.